These 11 T cell receptor beta chains came from one sample sequenced in a study of shared clonotypes between healthy human individuals. Measured with immunoSEQ multiplex PCR; TCRdb has only the in-frame clones, and not every one. The table lists 2.3 million or so clones, more than 85% of them singletons, with about 0.37% in the top ten. Sequencing was carried out using naive CD4+ T cells from PBMCs. The subset is: CD45RA+ positively selected. The receptors here all came from a man between 18 and 35 years old in good health. Some clones in this sample may be carry-over from other donors' samples.

The rearrangement joins TRBV30 to TRBJ1-5; TRBD1 matches 7 bases. V shed 5 bases and J 10 bases; nucleotides not matched to a gene: 11. The CDR3 is 13 residues long. CDR1 and CDR2 from the germline V gene are GTSNPN and SVGIG (reference sequence). CDR3 bases: TGTGCCTGGCAAAACAGGGGCTCGGGACCCCAGCATTTT. Residues: CAWQNRGSGPQHF.

In this sample, this clone turned up a few times. The CDR3 DNA is TGTGCCAGCAGTGAGAGCGGGCTCGATAATCAGCCCCAGCATTTT. Its translation: CASSESGLDNQPQHF. The gene calls are TRBV2 and TRBJ1-5; D is unclear. Germline-derived CDR1 and CDR2 are SNHLY and FYNNEI. The CDR3 runs 15 residues. The V gene lost 3 bases and the J gene lost 4 bases, with 13 bases spanning the gap.

This chain uses TRBV11-2 with TRBJ1-2; no clear D. Germline assignment: CDR1 SGHAT and CDR2 FQNNGV. This CDR3 is 16 amino acids long. The ends were cut back, 6 bases at V and 1 base at J, with 18 bases in the middle. The chain's CDR3 is CASSNLRHGDNYGYTF. Here the CDR3 DNA reads TGTGCCAGCAGTAACTTGCGCCACGGGGATAACTATGGCTACACCTTC.

This sequence joins TRBV6-5 and TRBJ1-6; D is ambiguous. CDR3 length: 14 amino acids. The germline gives CDR1 MNHEY, CDR2 SVGAGI. Trimming took 1 base from V and 7 from J, leaving 8 bases between them. Here the CDR3 DNA reads TGTGCCAGCAGTTACTGGGCCAAAAATTCACCCCTCCACTTT. This translates into CASSYWAKNSPLHF.

The count of this clone is one. V usage is TRBV28 and J usage is TRBJ2-1, with 11 bases identical to TRBD2. This CDR3 comprises 15 residues. The J segment lost 6 bases and the V segment lost 5 bases, leaving 6 bases of the junction unmatched. Germline V gene sequence: CDR1 MDHEN, CDR2 SYDVKM. CDR3 sequence reads: CASSRLLAGVNEQFF. The CDR3 nucleotides are TGTGCCAGCAGTCGTCTACTAGCGGGAGTCAATGAGCAGTTCTTC.

The chain combines TRBV10-3 with TRBJ2-3; no clear D. V was cut by 7 bases and J by 4 bases, with 27 bases left in between. Looked up from germline, CDR1 is ENHRY and CDR2 is SYGVKD. The CDR3 sequence is 18 residues long. The chain's CDR3 is CAINPGHGSPGRPDTQYF. The CDR3 coding sequence is TGTGCCATCAATCCCGGCCATGGTAGTCCAGGACGCCCAGATACGCAGTATTTT.

The rearrangement links TRBV7-8 to TRBJ2-7; no clear D. This CDR3 comprises 11 residues. The V end lost 5 bases, the J end lost 7 bases, and 9 bases lay between the germline ends. The germline V gene encodes CDR1 SGHVS and CDR2 FQNEAQ. The CDR3 region has the DNA TGTGCCAGCAGCCTGATAGGGGAGCAGTACTTC. Translation: CASSLIGEQYF. The whole variable domain, filled in from reference TRBV7-8 and TRBJ2-7, reads GAGVSQSPRYKVAKRGQDVALRCDPISGHVSLFWYQQALGQGPEFLTYFQNEAQLDKSGLPSDRFFAERPEGSVSTLKIQRTQQEDSAVYLCASSLIGEQYFGPGTRLTVT.

J is TRBJ2-5 and V is TRBV10-2; D remains unclear. Trimming pared 3 bases from V and 7 bases from J, leaving 12 bases between. This CDR3 region has 13 residues. Germline CDR1 and CDR2: WSHSY and SAAADI. CDR3 region: CASSEVSPGTQYF. CDR3 coding DNA: TGCGCCAGCAGTGAAGTCTCGCCTGGGACCCAGTACTTC.

The chain uses TRBV6-5 and TRBJ1-5, with TRBD1 matching over 8 bases. V dropped 6 bases and J dropped 9; count of bases not matched to a gene: 10. The CDR3 consists of 14 residues. Germline V CDR1 and CDR2: MNHEY, SVGAGI. CDR3 nucleotide sequence: TGTGCCAGCAGAGCGACAGGGGCTCAGGGGCCCCAGCATTTT. As protein: CASRATGAQGPQHF.

This chain uses TRBV5-1 with TRBJ2-5; 8 positions agree with TRBD1. With V trimmed by 7 bases and J by 1 base, 3 bases remained unmatched. The CDR3 extends over 13 amino acids. Germline-derived CDR1 and CDR2 are SGHRS and YFSETQ. The CDR3 loop reads CASGTGLQETQYF. The CDR3 bases are TGCGCCAGCGGGACAGGCCTCCAAGAGACCCAGTACTTC.

The chain is built from TRBV6-5 and TRBJ1-1; D unresolved. The CDR3 extends over 15 amino acids. Germline V gives CDR1 MNHEY, CDR2 SVGAGI. The V end was cut by 5 bases, the J end by 0 bases, with 13 bases between. The CDR3 bases are TGTGCCAGCAGTAAATTCAGGAGAATGAACACTGAAGCTTTCTTT. It yields the protein CASSKFRRMNTEAFF.